Below, 27 T cell receptor beta chains from the same sample are listed, as sequenced in a study of blood T cell repertoires in COVID-19. Measured with immunoSEQ multiplex PCR; TCRdb has only the in-frame clones, and not every one. Here the sample spans 50,000 to 75,000 clones, roughly 85% being singletons. Source material: peripheral blood. These receptors were taken from a man aged 55 to 69 with acute or convalescent COVID-19.

The chain carries TRBV6-5 and TRBJ1-1; D uncertain. Per germline, CDR1 MNHEY and CDR2 SVGAGI. V lost 6 bases to trimming and J lost 0 bases, with 8 bases between them. The CDR3 totals 13 residues. The CDR3 DNA reads TGTGCCAGCAGCCAACAAATGAACACTGAAGCTTTCTTT. This encodes CASSQQMNTEAFF.

J is TRBJ1-3 and V is TRBV7-9; 8 positions match TRBD1. This CDR3 is 15 amino acids long. From germline, CDR1 is SEHNR and CDR2 FQNEAQ (reference sequence). V trimming: 2 bases; J trimming: 4 bases; junction bases outside the gene matches: 4. CDR3 protein: CASSLLTGDGNTIYF. In nucleotides, the CDR3 is TGTGCCAGCAGCTTACTGACAGGGGACGGAAACACCATATATTTT.

The chain uses TRBV7-2 and TRBJ1-6; possible D gene TRBD1, 5 bases. In germline, CDR1 is SGHTA, CDR2 FQGNSA. V dropped 3 bases and J dropped 8 bases, with 11 bases sitting between them. This CDR3 has 14 amino acids. The CDR3 region is CASSLAGLDSPLHF. DNA for the CDR3: TGTGCCAGCAGCTTGGCGGGGCTGGATTCACCCCTCCACTTT.

The chain combines TRBV27 with TRBJ1-1; 9 bases are a match to TRBD1. The CDR3 spans 14 residues. The V gene's germline CDR1 is MNHEY and CDR2 SMNVEV (reference sequence). Trimming removed 5 bases from V and 3 bases from J; junction bases left unmatched: 4. This chain's CDR3 is CASSNRGRYTEAFF. CDR3 nucleotides: TGTGCCAGCAGTAACAGGGGGCGGTACACTGAAGCTTTCTTT.

J is TRBJ1-6 and V is TRBV4-3; 7 nucleotides line up with TRBD1. The CDR3 totals 16 residues. Trimming cost V 0 bases and J 7 bases; bases outside gene matches: 6. The germline V gene encodes CDR1 LGHNA and CDR2 YSLEER. CDR3 bases: TGCGCCAGCAGCCAAGATCCAAAGGGGGCGAATTCACCCCTCCACTTT. Amino acid sequence: CASSQDPKGANSPLHF.

This chain joins TRBV6-6 and TRBJ2-1; a weak D match, TRBD2 (6 bases). The V end lost 5 bases, the J end lost 7 bases, and 12 bases lay between the germline ends. Germline loops: CDR1 MNHNY, CDR2 SVGAGI (reference sequence). The CDR3 totals 13 residues. CDR3 loop: CASSNYAGNEQFF. For the CDR3, the DNA is TGTGCCAGCAGTAATTACGCGGGGAATGAGCAGTTCTTC.

This chain connects TRBV28 to TRBJ1-2; tentatively, D is TRBD1 (6 bases). The CDR3 length is 14 residues. CDR1 is MDHEN and CDR2 is SYDVKM in the germline V gene. The germline V and J ends were trimmed by 3 bases and 4 bases, with 12 bases remaining between them. The CDR3 sequence: CASSFPGQSYGYTF. The CDR3 DNA reads as TGTGCCAGCAGTTTCCCCGGACAGAGCTATGGCTACACCTTC.

This chain uses TRBV28 with TRBJ1-2; TRBD1 might be the D (6 bases). The V and J ends lost 6 bases and 5 bases respectively, with 16 bases between them. CDR3 length: 14 amino acids. Germline V gives CDR1 MDHEN, CDR2 SYDVKM. CDR3 amino acids: CASRRGALEYGYTF. The DNA for the CDR3 is TGTGCCAGCAGACGGGGGGCCCTCGAGTATGGCTACACCTTC.

The table lists this clone with a count of one. The rearrangement links TRBV29-1 to TRBJ1-1, with TRBD1 as a possible D gene (6 bases). Trimming pared 7 bases from V and 1 base from J, leaving 10 bases between. Germline V CDR1 and CDR2: SQVTM, ANQGSEA. The CDR3 contains 12 residues. The chain's CDR3 is CSAGHRNTEAFF. CDR3 bases: TGCAGCGCGGGACACCGGAACACTGAAGCTTTCTTT.

The V call is TRBV5-1, the J call TRBJ2-4; TRBD2 matches 10 bases. This CDR3 contains 15 residues. CDR1 is SGHRS and CDR2 is YFSETQ in the germline V gene. J gave up 1 base and V 3 bases, and 1 base lay outside the gene matches. CDR3 residues: CASSSSGSAKNIQYF. Here the CDR3 DNA reads TGCGCCAGCAGCTCTAGCGGGAGTGCCAAAAACATTCAGTACTTC.

CDR3 DNA sequence: TGTGCCAGCAGCTTAAATCTGGCAGCCTACGAGCAGTACTTC. Residues: CASSLNLAAYEQYF. V usage is TRBV11-2 and J usage is TRBJ2-7; unclear D gene. The CDR3 extends over 14 amino acids. CDR1 and CDR2 from the germline V gene are SGHAT and FQNNGV. V was pared by 2 bases and J by 2 bases, with 10 bases between.

This chain links TRBV6-1 with TRBJ2-1; 12 nucleotides align to TRBD2. Germline V gene data show CDR1 as MNHNS and CDR2 as SASEGT. V lost 4 bases, J lost 10 bases, and 11 bases stayed unmatched. CDR3 size: 16 residues. The CDR3 spells CASSGTYETSGSEQFF. As DNA, the CDR3 is TGTGCCAGCAGTGGGACTTATGAGACTAGCGGGAGCGAGCAGTTCTTC.

The gene calls are TRBV27 and TRBJ1-5; D is undetermined. V lost 2 bases and J 6 bases, leaving 8 bases between the germline ends. CDR1 is MNHEY, CDR2 SMNVEV, per germline (reference sequence). The CDR3 runs 13 residues. The CDR3 nucleotides are TGTGCCAGCAGTTTACCGGGTGGTCAGCCCCAGCATTTT. The encoded protein is CASSLPGGQPQHF.

This chain uses TRBV14 with TRBJ1-2; D possibly corresponds to TRBD1 (5 bases). This CDR3 region has 12 residues. V was clipped by 2 bases and J by 8 bases, with 9 bases between them. Germline loops: CDR1 SGHDN, CDR2 FVKESK. CDR3 loop: CASSQLGGGYTF. The CDR3 DNA reads TGTGCCAGCAGCCAACTCGGGGGGGGCTACACCTTC.

The chain combines TRBV9 with TRBJ2-3, with TRBD2 as a possible D gene (5 bases). With 4 bases removed from V and 0 bases from J, the gap between germline ends came to 9 bases. The CDR3 has 14 residues. The germline V gene encodes CDR1 SGDLS and CDR2 YYNGEE. The CDR3 loop reads CASSPRGSTDTQYF. DNA for the CDR3: TGTGCCAGCAGCCCCCGCGGGAGCACAGATACGCAGTATTTT.

The CDR3 DNA reads as TGTGCCAGCAGCCAAGAAGGTGGAGACTACCTGAACACCGGGGAGCTGTTTTTT. Translating it yields CASSQEGGDYLNTGELFF. This rearrangement joins TRBV3-1 (or the pseudogene TRBV3-2) to TRBJ2-2; possibly TRBD2 for D (5 bases). This CDR3 is 18 amino acids long. Germline V gene data show CDR1 as LGHDT and CDR2 as YNNKEL (reference sequence). Trimming removed 0 bases from V and 1 base from J, with 15 bases in between.

The rearrangement uses TRBV5-6 and TRBJ1-2; 8 bases map to TRBD1. V lost 3 bases and J lost 5; bases outside the gene matches: 9. Germline V gene data show CDR1 as SGHDT and CDR2 as YYEEEE. The CDR3 length is 15 residues. This chain's CDR3 is CASSSNRGMIYGYTF. The CDR3 DNA reads TGTGCCAGCAGCTCTAACAGGGGGATGATTTATGGCTACACCTTC.

This clone came up a few times. J is TRBJ2-2 and V is TRBV19, with a tentative D call TRBD2 (6 bases). Trimming left V 7 bases short and J 4 bases short, with 16 bases between. CDR1 LNHDA and CDR2 SQIVND come from the germline V gene (reference sequence). The CDR3 has 15 residues. CDR3 DNA sequence: TGTGCCAGTACTCGGGAGTTTAGGGGCACCGGGGAGCTGTTTTTT. It specifies CASTREFRGTGELFF.

The chain carries TRBV30 and TRBJ1-5; D call uncertain. This CDR3 is built from 12 residues. The germline V gene has CDR1 GTSNPN and CDR2 SVGIG (reference sequence). Trimming stripped 0 bases from V and 7 bases from J, with 7 bases between. CDR3 DNA sequence: TGTGCCTGGAGTGTTAGAGGGCAGCCCCAGCATTTT. Translation gives CAWSVRGQPQHF.

V and J are TRBV3-1 (or the pseudogene TRBV3-2) and TRBJ2-7; 8 bases line up with TRBD1. Germline CDR1 is LGHDT and CDR2 is YNNKEL (reference sequence). Trimming cost V 6 bases and J 3 bases; bases outside gene matches: 10. The CDR3 contains 15 residues. This CDR3 is CASSPEQTGVYEQYF. The DNA for the CDR3 is TGTGCCAGCAGTCCGGAACAGACAGGGGTCTACGAGCAGTACTTC.

This clone was recorded a few times. The chain combines TRBV5-6 with TRBJ1-2; 9 bases fit TRBD1. The CDR3 totals 12 residues. The V segment lost 4 bases and the J segment 14 bases; nucleotides outside the gene matches: 9. From germline, CDR1 is SGHDT and CDR2 YYEEEE. CDR3 in DNA: TGTGCCAGCAGCGACCACAGGGGGCGGAATACCTTC. This gives the protein CASSDHRGRNTF.

The genes are TRBV10-3 and TRBJ2-6, with 9 bases identical to TRBD1. V shed 4 bases and J 0 bases; nucleotides not matched to a gene: 4. The CDR3 length is 17 residues. Per the germline V gene, CDR1 is ENHRY and CDR2 is SYGVKD. The CDR3 DNA reads as TGTGCCATCAGTGTACAGGGGGCTATCTCTGGGGCCAACGTCCTGACTTTC. It codes for CAISVQGAISGANVLTF.

The chain has TRBV5-1 and TRBJ2-1; 12 bases align to TRBD2. Trimming cost V 5 bases and J 8 bases; bases outside gene matches: 2. CDR3 length equals 13 residues. CDR1 SGHRS and CDR2 YFSETQ come from the germline V gene. The CDR3 loop reads CASRTSGRDEQFF. CDR3 DNA: TGCGCCAGCAGGACTAGCGGGAGAGATGAGCAGTTCTTC.

The genes are TRBV6-6 and TRBJ1-6; a weak D match, TRBD1 (6 bases). The germline CDR1 and CDR2 sequences are MNHNY and SVGAGI (reference sequence). Trimming took off 5 bases at V and 9 bases at J, with 23 bases between the two ends. There are 17 residues in the CDR3. The CDR3 loop reads CASSRKAGRGVASPLHF. The CDR3 DNA follows: TGTGCCAGCAGTCGAAAAGCCGGCAGGGGTGTTGCTTCACCCCTCCACTTT.

This clone was counted once. The chain couples TRBV10-3 to TRBJ1-4; 7 bases line up with TRBD1. This CDR3 is 13 amino acids long. J was trimmed by 1 base and V by 9 bases; bases with no gene match: 2. Germline V gene sequence: CDR1 ENHRY, CDR2 SYGVKD. The CDR3 region is CAIRQGTNEKLFF. CDR3 nucleotides: TGTGCCATTCGACAGGGAACTAATGAAAAACTGTTTTTT.

The chain's CDR3 is CASSLDQGSDSPLHF. The CDR3 DNA reads as TGTGCCAGCAGCTTGGACCAGGGCTCGGATTCACCCCTCCACTTT. This chain joins TRBV5-4 and TRBJ1-6; D is possibly TRBD1 (5 bases). The CDR3 spans 15 residues. Trimming cost V 0 bases and J 8 bases, with 12 bases left between them. Germline CDR1 SGHNT, CDR2 YYREEE (reference sequence).

The chain couples TRBV7-2 to TRBJ1-1; D gene unclear. Trimming shortened V by 7 bases and J by 1 base, and 13 bases separated the two germline ends. The V gene's germline CDR1 is SGHTA and CDR2 FQGNSA. The CDR3 totals 14 residues. In nucleotides, the CDR3 is TGTGCCAGCACCACGGAAACAGAGAACACTGAAGCTTTCTTT. This translates into CASTTETENTEAFF.